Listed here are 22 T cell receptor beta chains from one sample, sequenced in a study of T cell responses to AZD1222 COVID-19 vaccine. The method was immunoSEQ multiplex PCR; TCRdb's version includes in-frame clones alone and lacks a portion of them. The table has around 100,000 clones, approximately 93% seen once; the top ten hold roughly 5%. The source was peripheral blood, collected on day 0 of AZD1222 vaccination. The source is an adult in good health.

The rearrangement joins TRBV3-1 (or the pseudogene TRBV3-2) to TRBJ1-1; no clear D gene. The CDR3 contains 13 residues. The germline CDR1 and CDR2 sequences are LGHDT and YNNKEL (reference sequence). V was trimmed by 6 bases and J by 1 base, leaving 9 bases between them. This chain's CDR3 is CASRMYWNTEAFF. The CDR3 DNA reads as TGTGCCAGCAGGATGTATTGGAACACTGAAGCTTTCTTT.

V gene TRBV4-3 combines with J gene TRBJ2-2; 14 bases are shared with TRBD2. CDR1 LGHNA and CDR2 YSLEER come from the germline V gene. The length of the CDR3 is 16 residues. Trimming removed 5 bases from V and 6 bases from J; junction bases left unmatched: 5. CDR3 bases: TGCGCCAGCAGCTGGGGACTAGCGGGAGTAGCCGGGGAGCTGTTTTTT. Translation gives CASSWGLAGVAGELFF.

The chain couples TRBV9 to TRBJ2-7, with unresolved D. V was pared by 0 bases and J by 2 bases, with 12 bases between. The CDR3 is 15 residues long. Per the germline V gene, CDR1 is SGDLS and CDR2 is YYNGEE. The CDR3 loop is CASSVAETEPYEQYF. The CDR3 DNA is TGTGCCAGCAGCGTAGCGGAAACCGAACCCTACGAGCAGTACTTC.

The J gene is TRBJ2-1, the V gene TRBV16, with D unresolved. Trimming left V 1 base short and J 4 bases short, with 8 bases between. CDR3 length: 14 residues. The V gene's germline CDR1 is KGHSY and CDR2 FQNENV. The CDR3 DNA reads TGTGCCAGCAGCCAATGGGTTAAATACAATGAGCAGTTCTTC. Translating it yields CASSQWVKYNEQFF.

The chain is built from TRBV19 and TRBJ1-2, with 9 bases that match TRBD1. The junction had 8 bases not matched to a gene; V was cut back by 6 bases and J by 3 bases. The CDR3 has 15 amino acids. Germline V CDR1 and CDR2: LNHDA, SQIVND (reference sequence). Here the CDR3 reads CASRPTGGLDYGYTF. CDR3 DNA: TGTGCCAGTAGGCCCACAGGGGGCCTGGACTATGGCTACACCTTC. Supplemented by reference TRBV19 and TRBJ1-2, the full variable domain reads DGGITQSPKYLFRKEGQNVTLSCEQNLNHDAMYWYRQDPGQGLRLIYYSQIVNDFQKGDIAEGYSVSREKKESFPLTVTSAQKNPTAFYLCASRPTGGLDYGYTFGSGTRLTVV.

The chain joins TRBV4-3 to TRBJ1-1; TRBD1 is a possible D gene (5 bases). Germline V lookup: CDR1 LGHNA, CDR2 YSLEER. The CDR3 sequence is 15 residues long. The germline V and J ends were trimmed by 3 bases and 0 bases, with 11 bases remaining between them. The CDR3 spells CASSQETALNTEAFF. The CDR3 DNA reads TGCGCCAGCAGCCAGGAGACAGCTTTGAACACTGAAGCTTTCTTT.

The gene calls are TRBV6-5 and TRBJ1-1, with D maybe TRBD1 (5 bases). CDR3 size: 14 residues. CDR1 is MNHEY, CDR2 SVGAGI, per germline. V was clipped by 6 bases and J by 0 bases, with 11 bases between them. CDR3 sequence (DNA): TGTGCCAGCAGCCCCCAGGACATGAACACTGAAGCTTTCTTT. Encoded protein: CASSPQDMNTEAFF.

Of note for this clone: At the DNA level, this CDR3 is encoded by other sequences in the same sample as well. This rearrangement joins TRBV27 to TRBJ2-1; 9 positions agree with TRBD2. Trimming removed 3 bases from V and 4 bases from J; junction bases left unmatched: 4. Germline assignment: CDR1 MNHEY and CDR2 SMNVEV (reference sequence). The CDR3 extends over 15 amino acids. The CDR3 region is CASSLGLAGYNEQFF. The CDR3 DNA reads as TGTGCCAGCAGTTTGGGGCTAGCGGGGTACAATGAGCAGTTCTTC.

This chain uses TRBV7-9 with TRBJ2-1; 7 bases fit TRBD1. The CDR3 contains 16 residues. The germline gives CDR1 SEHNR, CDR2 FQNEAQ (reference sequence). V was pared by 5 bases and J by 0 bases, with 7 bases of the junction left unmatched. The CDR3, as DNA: TGTGCCAGCAGCCCGCCGGGACAGAGCTCCTACAATGAGCAGTTCTTC. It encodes CASSPPGQSSYNEQFF.

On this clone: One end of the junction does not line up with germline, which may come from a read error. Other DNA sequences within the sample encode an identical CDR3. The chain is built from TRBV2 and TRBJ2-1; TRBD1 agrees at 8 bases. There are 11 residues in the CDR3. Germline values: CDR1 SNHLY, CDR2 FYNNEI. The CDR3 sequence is CASSVGTGQFF. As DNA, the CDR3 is TGCGCCAGCAGTGTAGGGACAGGGCAGTTCTTC.

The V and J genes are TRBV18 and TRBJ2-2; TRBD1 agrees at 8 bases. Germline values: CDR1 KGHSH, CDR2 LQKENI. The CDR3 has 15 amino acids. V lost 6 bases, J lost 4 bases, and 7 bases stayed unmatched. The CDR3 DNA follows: TGTGCCAGCTCTCCAGGGGGCAAGGTCACCGGGGAGCTGTTTTTT. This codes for CASSPGGKVTGELFF.

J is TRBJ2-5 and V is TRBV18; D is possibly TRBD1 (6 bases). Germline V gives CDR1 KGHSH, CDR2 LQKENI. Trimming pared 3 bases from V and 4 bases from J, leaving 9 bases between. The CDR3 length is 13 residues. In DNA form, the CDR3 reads TGTGCCAGCTCACCGGGCAGGGGAGAGACCCAGTACTTC. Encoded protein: CASSPGRGETQYF.

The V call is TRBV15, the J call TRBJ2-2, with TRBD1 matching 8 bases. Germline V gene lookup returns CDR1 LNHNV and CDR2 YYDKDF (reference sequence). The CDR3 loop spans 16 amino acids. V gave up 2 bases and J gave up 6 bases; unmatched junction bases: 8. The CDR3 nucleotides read TGTGCCACCAGCAGACTCCGGACAGGGTCTTCCGGGGAGCTGTTTTTT. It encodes CATSRLRTGSSGELFF.

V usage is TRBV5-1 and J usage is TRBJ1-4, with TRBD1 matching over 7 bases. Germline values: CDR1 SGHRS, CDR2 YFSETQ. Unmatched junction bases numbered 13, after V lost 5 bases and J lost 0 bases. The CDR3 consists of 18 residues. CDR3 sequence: CASSFTGRGIATNEKLFF. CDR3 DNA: TGCGCCAGCAGTTTTACCGGCAGGGGGATCGCAACTAATGAAAAACTGTTTTTT.

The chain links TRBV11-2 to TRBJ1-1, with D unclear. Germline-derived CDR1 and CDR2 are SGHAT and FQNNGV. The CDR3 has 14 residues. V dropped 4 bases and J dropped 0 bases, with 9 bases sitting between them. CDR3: CASSSISVNTEAFF. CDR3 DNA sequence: TGTGCCAGCAGCTCTATATCGGTGAACACTGAAGCTTTCTTT.

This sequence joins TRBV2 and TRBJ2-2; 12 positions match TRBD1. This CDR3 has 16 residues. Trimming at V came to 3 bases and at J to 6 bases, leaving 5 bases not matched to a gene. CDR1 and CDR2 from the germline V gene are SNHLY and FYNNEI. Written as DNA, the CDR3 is TGTGCCAGCAGTGATAACCGGGACAGGGGGCCCGGGGAGCTGTTTTTT. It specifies CASSDNRDRGPGELFF.

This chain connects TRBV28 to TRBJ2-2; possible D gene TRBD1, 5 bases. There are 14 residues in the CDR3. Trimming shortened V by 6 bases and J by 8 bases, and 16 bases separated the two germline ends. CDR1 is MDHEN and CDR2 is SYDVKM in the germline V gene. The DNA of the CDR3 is TGTGCCAGCAGCCTAGGGGTACGGCCGGGGGAGCTGTTTTTT. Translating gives CASSLGVRPGELFF.

The chain's CDR3 is CASTTLQEDYYGYTF. In nucleotides, the CDR3 is TGTGCCAGCACCACCCTACAGGAGGACTACTATGGCTACACCTTC. This chain links TRBV6-5 with TRBJ1-2; weak D call: TRBD1 (5 bases). V shed 7 bases and J shed 3 bases, with 18 bases lying between them. Germline V lookup: CDR1 MNHEY, CDR2 SVGAGI. The CDR3 runs to 15 residues.

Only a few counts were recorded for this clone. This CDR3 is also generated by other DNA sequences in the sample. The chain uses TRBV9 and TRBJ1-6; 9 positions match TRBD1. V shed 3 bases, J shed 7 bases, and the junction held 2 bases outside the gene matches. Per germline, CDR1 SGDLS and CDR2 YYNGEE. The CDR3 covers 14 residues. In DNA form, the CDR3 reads TGTGCCAGCAGCGGGGGACAGGGCAATTCACCCCTCCACTTT. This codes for CASSGGQGNSPLHF.

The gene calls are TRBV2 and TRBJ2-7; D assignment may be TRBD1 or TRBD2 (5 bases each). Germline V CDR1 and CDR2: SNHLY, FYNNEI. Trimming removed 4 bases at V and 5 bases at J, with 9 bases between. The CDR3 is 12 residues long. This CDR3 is CASSGGSHEQYF. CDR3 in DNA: TGTGCCAGCAGTGGGGGGTCTCACGAGCAGTACTTC.

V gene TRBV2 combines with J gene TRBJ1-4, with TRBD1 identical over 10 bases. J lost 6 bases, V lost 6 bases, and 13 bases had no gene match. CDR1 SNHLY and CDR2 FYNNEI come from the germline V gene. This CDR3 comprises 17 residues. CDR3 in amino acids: CASRAAGTGEEDEKLFF. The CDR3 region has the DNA TGTGCCAGCAGGGCGGCCGGGACAGGGGAGGAGGATGAAAAACTGTTTTTT. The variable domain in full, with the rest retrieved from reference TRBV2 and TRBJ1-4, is EPEVTQTPSHQVTQMGQEVILRCVPISNHLYFYWYRQILGQKVEFLVSFYNNEISEKSEIFDDQFSVERPDGSNFTLKIRSTKLEDSAMYFCASRAAGTGEEDEKLFFGSGTQLSVL.

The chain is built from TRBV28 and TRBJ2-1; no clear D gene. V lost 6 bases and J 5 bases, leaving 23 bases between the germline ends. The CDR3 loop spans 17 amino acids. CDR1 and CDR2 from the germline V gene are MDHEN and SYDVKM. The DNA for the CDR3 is TGTGCCAGCAGCCCCCCGTGGGTCAGTCTGCTTCACAATGAGCAGTTCTTC. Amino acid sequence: CASSPPWVSLLHNEQFF.